These T cell receptor beta chains were read from a single sample in a study of a mutant IDH1 vaccine in newly diagnosed glioma. No antigen is known for these receptors. Sequencing used immunoSEQ multiplex PCR; TCRdb keeps in-frame clones, though not all of them. The profile shows approximately 79,000 clones, more than 70% of them singletons. The input for sequencing was PBMCs, taken from a glioma patient whose treatment included an IDH1 peptide vaccine. The receptors here all came from a woman aged 50 to 65 with glioma. Both conserved end residues are part of each CDR3. A D gene is named only where the DNA matches it firmly. Expanded clones get a size class; other rows say once, few or many, or leave the size out.

J,D,V,size,DNA,CDR3
TRBJ2-1,-,TRBV11-2,-,TGTGCCAGCAGCTCCTTGCGAGGACGGCTCCGCAATGAGCAGTTCTTC,CASSSLRGRLRNEQFF
TRBJ1-5,-,TRBV6-4,-,TGTGCCAGCAGTGACTCGGGTGGTTATAGCAATCAGCCCCAGCATTTT,CASSDSGGYSNQPQHF
TRBJ2-1,-,TRBV5-5,-,TGTGCCAGCAGCTTGGGGCCAGAGGCGGGTGAGCAGTTCTTC,CASSLGPEAGEQFF
TRBJ2-7,TRBD1,TRBV7-9,-,TGTGCCAGCAGCTTGCAGACAGGGACCTACGAGCAGTACTTC,CASSLQTGTYEQYF
TRBJ1-1,-,TRBV29-1,-,TGCAGCGTTGAAGATCAAGAGGGAAACACTGAAGCTTTCTTT,CSVEDQEGNTEAFF
TRBJ2-4,TRBD2,TRBV5-1,-,TGCGCCAGCAGTTTTACCACCGGGACTAGCAACATTCAGTACTTC,CASSFTTGTSNIQYF
TRBJ2-7,-,TRBV5-1,once,TGCGCCAGCAGCTTGGCTTCAAGGCCCTCCTACGAGCAGTACTTC,CASSLASRPSYEQYF
TRBJ1-2,-,TRBV5-1,-,TGCGCCAGCAGCTCCAGGACAATCCGTGGCTACACCTTC,CASSSRTIRGYTF
TRBJ2-3,-,TRBV7-2,-,TGTGCCAGCAGCTTAGAGAGTACGCAGTATTTT,CASSLESTQYF
TRBJ1-5,-,TRBV5-6,-,TGTGCCAGTTCCCAGGGACACTTCAATCAGCCCCAGCATTTT,CASSQGHFNQPQHF
TRBJ1-5,-,TRBV11-3,-,TGTGCCAGCAGCTTAGCGGAATATTCGCGGGAGGATAGCAATCAGCCCCAGCATTTT,CASSLAEYSREDSNQPQHF
TRBJ2-3,-,TRBV28,-,TGTGCCAGCAGTTGGGTGGGCACAGATACGCAGTATTTT,CASSWVGTDTQYF
TRBJ1-2,-,TRBV28,-,TGTGCCAGCAGTTACCCCGTCCGAGAGGGCTACACCTTC,CASSYPVREGYTF
TRBJ2-2,-,TRBV7-9,-,TGTGCCAGCAGCTTCCCTCTAAGCGGCCTGAACACCGGGGAGCTGTTTTTT,CASSFPLSGLNTGELFF
TRBJ2-7,-,TRBV28,-,TGTGCCAGCAGCAACTACTACGAGCAGTACTTC,CASSNYYEQYF
TRBJ1-2,-,TRBV25-1,-,TGTGCCAGCAGTGAAAACCTCTATGGCTACACCTTC,CASSENLYGYTF
TRBJ2-7,-,TRBV10-3,-,TGTGCCATCAGTGAATCTTGGGGCGGGGTTTACGAGCAGTACTTC,CAISESWGGVYEQYF
TRBJ2-1,-,TRBV19,-,TGTGCCACCCGACAGGTCTACTCCTACAATGAGCAGTTCTTC,CATRQVYSYNEQFF
TRBJ2-3,TRBD2,TRBV4-1,-,TGCGCCAGCAGCCAAGAGGGGGGGAAGGAGTATTTT,CASSQEGGKEYF
TRBJ2-3,-,TRBV19,-,TGTGCCACCCCGCCACGACAGGCAGATACGCAGTATTTT,CATPPRQADTQYF
TRBJ2-1,TRBD2,TRBV6-4,-,TGTGCCAGCAGTGCCGGGACTAGCGGGAATGAGCAGTTCTTC,CASSAGTSGNEQFF
TRBJ2-5,-,TRBV4-1,medium-sized,TGCGCCAGCAGCCAAGAGGGTCAAGAGACCCAGTACTTC,CASSQEGQETQYF
TRBJ2-5,-,TRBV28,-,TGTGCCAGCAGCCACGGCGGCGCCCAGTACTTC,CASSHGGAQYF
TRBJ2-1,-,TRBV7-8,once,TGTGCCAGCAGCTTAGACGGGCGATACAATGAGCAGTTCTTC,CASSLDGRYNEQFF
TRBJ2-2,TRBD1,TRBV5-1,-,TGCGCCAGCAGCTTGGGGACAGGGGGAACCGGGGAGCTGTTTTTT,CASSLGTGGTGELFF
TRBJ2-5,-,TRBV7-3,-,TGTGCCAGCAGCTTAACCGGGGGACAAGAGACCCAGTACTTC,CASSLTGGQETQYF
TRBJ2-7,-,TRBV5-1,-,TGCGCCAGCAGCTTGGAAGGGGCTTCCTACGAGCAGTACTTC,CASSLEGASYEQYF
TRBJ1-4,-,TRBV2,-,TGTGCCAGCAGTCTGTCTACTAATGGAAAACTGTTTTTT,CASSLSTNGKLFF
TRBJ2-1,TRBD1,TRBV5-1,-,TGCGCCAGCAGCTTGGTAGGGACAGGGGGGAGCAATGAGCAGTTCTTC,CASSLVGTGGSNEQFF
TRBJ2-7,-,TRBV4-2,-,TGTGCCAGCAGCCCCGGGGTGCTGGGAGGTCGAGAGCAGTACTTC,CASSPGVLGGREQYF
TRBJ2-7,TRBD2,TRBV6-6,-,TGTGCCAGCAGTCCACGGACTAGCGGCTACGAGCAGTACTTC,CASSPRTSGYEQYF
TRBJ1-2,-,TRBV4-2,-,TGTGCCAGCAGCCAAGAGGTTGAGGGGGGCTACACCTTC,CASSQEVEGGYTF
TRBJ1-1,TRBD1,TRBV10-3,-,TGTGCCATCAGCACAGGACAGGCCCACATGAACACTGAAGCTTTCTTT,CAISTGQAHMNTEAFF
TRBJ2-2,-,TRBV6-5,-,TGTGCCAGCAGCCCCGGCCGGCCGACCGGGGAGCTGTTTTTT,CASSPGRPTGELFF
TRBJ2-7,-,TRBV27,-,TGTGCCAGCAGTTTTTCCCAGTTTGGAATCGAGCAGTACTTC,CASSFSQFGIEQYF
TRBJ1-5,TRBD1,TRBV23-1,few,TGCGCCAGCAGTCAATCAAGGGCAGGGGGCGGCAATCAGCCCCAGCATTTT,CASSQSRAGGGNQPQHF
TRBJ1-1,-,TRBV28,-,TGTGCCAGCAGTTTATATCCGGCGAACACTGAAGCTTTCTTT,CASSLYPANTEAFF
TRBJ2-7,-,TRBV6-5,-,TGTGCCAGCAGTTACCGGGATCGAGCCGAGCAGTACTTC,CASSYRDRAEQYF
TRBJ1-5,-,TRBV19,few,TGTGCCAGTTCCTCCTGGCCGGGCACTCAGCCCCAGCATTTT,CASSSWPGTQPQHF
TRBJ2-7,TRBD2,TRBV19,once,TGTGCCAGTAGCCCGGGACTAGCTGCCTACGAGCAGTACTTC,CASSPGLAAYEQYF
TRBJ2-7,-,TRBV7-6,-,TGTGCCAGCAGCTTGTTCAAGGCAGGGTTTGACGAGCAGTACTTC,CASSLFKAGFDEQYF
TRBJ2-1,-,TRBV6-6,-,TGTGCCAGCAGTTTTTACAATGAGCAGTTCTTC,CASSFYNEQFF